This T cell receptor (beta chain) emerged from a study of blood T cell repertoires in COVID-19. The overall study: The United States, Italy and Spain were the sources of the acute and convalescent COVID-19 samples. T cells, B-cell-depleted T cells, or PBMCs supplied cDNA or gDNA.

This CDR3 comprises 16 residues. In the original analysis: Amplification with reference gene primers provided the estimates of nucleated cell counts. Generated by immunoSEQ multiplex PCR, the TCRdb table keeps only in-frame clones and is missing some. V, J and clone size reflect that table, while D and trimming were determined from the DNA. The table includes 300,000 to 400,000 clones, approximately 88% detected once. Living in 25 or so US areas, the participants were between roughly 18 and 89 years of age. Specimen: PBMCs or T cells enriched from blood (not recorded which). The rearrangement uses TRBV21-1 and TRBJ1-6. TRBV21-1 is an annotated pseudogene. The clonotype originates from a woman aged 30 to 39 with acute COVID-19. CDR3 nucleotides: TGTGCCAGCAGCACCCTCCGTTGGGTCCGGGGGTCACCCCTCCACTTT. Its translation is CASSTLRWVRGSPLHF.